This TCR beta chain was sequenced during a study of control samples from healthy donors and cancer patients. Generated by immunoSEQ multiplex PCR, the TCRdb table keeps only in-frame clones and is missing some. The table lists 150,000 or so clones, 85% to 90% of them singletons, with about 12% in the top ten. This clone turned up a few times. The TCR originated in a man aged 30-40 years in good health. Material: blood.

This CDR3 is CASSEVAYEQYF. DNA of the CDR3: TGTGCCAGCAGTGAGGTAGCCTACGAGCAGTACTTC. This sequence joins TRBV2 and TRBJ2-7; D gene ambiguous. This CDR3 has 12 residues. Trimming cost V 3 bases and J 2 bases, with 5 bases left between them. The germline V gene has CDR1 SNHLY and CDR2 FYNNEI.